This T cell receptor (beta chain) was sequenced during a study of blood T cell repertoires in COVID-19. Study overall: Specimens from acute and convalescent COVID-19 originated in the United States, Italy and Spain. T cells, B-cell-depleted T cells, or PBMCs supplied cDNA or gDNA.

Trimming took off 0 bases at V and 3 bases at J, with 8 bases between the two ends. This CDR3 spans 14 amino acids. Germline lookup yields CDR1 MNHEY and CDR2 SVGAGI. In the original workflow: Nucleated cell counts were estimated from reference gene primer amplification. The table came from immunoSEQ multiplex PCR; TCRdb's copy has only in-frame clones and leaves some out. That table supplies the V and J calls and clone size; D and trimming were determined from the DNA. The sample holds roughly 42,000 clones, roughly 80% seen once. This clone appeared once. The sequence derives from a woman older than 75 with acute or convalescent COVID-19. The gene calls are TRBV6-5 and TRBJ1-1, with no clear D. The sequencing sample was made of peripheral blood. CDR3 nucleotides: TGTGCCAGCAGTTACTCGGAGGGTTACACTGAAGCTTTCTTT. This encodes CASSYSEGYTEAFF.